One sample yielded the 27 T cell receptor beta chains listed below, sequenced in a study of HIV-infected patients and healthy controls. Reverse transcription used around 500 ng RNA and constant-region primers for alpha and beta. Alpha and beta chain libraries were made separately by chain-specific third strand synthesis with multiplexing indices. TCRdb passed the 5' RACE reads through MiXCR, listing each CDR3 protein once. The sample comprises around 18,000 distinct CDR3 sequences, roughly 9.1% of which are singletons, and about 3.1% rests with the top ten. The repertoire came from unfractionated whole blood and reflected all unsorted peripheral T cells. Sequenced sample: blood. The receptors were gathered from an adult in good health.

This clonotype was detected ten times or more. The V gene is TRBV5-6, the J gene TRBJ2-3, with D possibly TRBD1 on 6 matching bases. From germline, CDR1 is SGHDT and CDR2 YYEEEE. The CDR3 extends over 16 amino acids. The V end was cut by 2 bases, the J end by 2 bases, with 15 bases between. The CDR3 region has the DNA TGTGCCAGCAGCTTCTACACAGGGAGCTACACAGATACGCAGTATTTT. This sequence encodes CASSFYTGSYTDTQYF.

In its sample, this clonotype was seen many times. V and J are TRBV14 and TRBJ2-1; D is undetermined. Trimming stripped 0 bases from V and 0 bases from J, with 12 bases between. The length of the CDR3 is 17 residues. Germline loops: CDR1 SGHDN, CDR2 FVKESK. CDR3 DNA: TGTGCCAGCAGCCAAGAATGGCCTCCCAGCTCCTACAATGAGCAGTTCTTC. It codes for CASSQEWPPSSYNEQFF.

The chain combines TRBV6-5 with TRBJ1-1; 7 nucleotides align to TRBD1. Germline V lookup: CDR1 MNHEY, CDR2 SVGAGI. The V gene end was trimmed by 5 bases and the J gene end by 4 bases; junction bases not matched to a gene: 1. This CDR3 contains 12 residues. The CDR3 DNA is TGTGCCAGCAGTGACAGGGCCACTGAAGCTTTCTTT. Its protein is CASSDRATEAFF.

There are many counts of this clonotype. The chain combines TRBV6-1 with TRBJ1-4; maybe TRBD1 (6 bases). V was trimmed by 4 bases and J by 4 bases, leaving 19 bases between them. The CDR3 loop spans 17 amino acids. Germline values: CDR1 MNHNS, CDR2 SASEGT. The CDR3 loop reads CASSVRGAQGRNEKLFF. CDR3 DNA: TGTGCCAGCAGTGTAAGGGGGGCGCAGGGTCGTAATGAAAAACTGTTTTTT.

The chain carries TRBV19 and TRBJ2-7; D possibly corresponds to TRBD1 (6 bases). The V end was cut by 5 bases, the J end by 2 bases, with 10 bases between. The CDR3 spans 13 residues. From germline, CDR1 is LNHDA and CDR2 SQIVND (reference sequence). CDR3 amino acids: CASSPGQTYEQYF. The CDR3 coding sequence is TGTGCCAGTAGTCCTGGACAGACCTACGAGCAGTACTTC. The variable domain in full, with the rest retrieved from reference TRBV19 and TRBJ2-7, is DGGITQSPKYLFRKEGQNVTLSCEQNLNHDAMYWYRQDPGQGLRLIYYSQIVNDFQKGDIAEGYSVSREKKESFPLTVTSAQKNPTAFYLCASSPGQTYEQYFGPGTRLTVT.

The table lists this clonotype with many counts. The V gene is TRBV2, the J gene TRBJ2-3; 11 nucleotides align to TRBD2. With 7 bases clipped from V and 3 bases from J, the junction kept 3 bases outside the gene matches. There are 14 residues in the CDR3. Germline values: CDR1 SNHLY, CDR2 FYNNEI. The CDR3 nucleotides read TGTGCCAGCAAGCTAGCGGGAGGTACAGATACGCAGTATTTT. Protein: CASKLAGGTDTQYF.

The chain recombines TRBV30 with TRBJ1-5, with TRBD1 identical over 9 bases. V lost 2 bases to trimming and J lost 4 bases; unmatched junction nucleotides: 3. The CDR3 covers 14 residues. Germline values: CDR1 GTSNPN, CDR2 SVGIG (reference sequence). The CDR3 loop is CAWSPGQGNQPQHF. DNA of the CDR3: TGTGCCTGGAGTCCCGGACAGGGGAATCAGCCCCAGCATTTT.

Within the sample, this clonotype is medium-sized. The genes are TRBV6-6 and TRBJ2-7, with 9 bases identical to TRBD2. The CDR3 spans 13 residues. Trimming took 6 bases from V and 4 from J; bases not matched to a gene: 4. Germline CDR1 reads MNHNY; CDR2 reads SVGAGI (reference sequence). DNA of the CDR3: TGTGCCAGCAGCCTGACTAGCGGATACGAGCAGTACTTC. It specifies CASSLTSGYEQYF.

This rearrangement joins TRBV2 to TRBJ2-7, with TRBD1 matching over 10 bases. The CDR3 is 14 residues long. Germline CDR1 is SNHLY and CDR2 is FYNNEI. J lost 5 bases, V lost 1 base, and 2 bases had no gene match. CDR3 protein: CASSEGDRGDEQYF. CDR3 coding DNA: TGTGCCAGCAGTGAAGGGGACAGGGGTGACGAGCAGTACTTC.

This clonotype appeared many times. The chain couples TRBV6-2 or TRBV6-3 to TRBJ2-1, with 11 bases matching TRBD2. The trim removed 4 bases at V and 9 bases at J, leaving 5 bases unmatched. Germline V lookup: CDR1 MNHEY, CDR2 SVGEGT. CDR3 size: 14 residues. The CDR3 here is CASSFASGRREQFF. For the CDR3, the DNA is TGTGCCAGCAGTTTCGCTAGCGGGAGGCGTGAGCAGTTCTTC.

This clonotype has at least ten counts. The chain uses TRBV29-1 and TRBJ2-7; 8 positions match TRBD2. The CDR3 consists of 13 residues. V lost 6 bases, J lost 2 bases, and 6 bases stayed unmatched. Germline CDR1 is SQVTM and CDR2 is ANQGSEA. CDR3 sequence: CSVHSGTTYEQYF. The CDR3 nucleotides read TGCAGCGTCCATAGCGGGACCACCTACGAGCAGTACTTC.

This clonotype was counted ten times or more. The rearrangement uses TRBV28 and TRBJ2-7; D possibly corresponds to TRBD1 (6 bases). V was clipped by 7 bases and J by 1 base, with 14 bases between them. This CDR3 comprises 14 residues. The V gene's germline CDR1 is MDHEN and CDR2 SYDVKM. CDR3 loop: CASNQLGASYEQYF. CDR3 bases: TGTGCCAGCAATCAATTGGGGGCATCCTACGAGCAGTACTTC.

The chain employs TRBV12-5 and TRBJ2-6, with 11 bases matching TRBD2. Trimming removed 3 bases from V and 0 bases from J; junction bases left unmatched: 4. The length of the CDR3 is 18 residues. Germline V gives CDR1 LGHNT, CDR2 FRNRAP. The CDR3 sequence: CASGFLLAGGSGANVLTF. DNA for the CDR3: TGTGCTAGTGGTTTCCTGCTAGCGGGGGGCTCTGGGGCCAACGTCCTGACTTTC.

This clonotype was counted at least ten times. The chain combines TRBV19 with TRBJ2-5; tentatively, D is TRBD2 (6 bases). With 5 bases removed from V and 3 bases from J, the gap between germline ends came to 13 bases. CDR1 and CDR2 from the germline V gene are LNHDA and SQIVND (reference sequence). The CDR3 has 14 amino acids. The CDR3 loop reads CASSPGDSEETQYF. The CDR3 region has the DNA TGTGCCAGTAGTCCGGGAGACTCCGAAGAGACCCAGTACTTC.

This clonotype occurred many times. Here the CDR3 reads CASSPWVAGSSYNEQFF. CDR3 coding DNA: TGTGCCAGCAGTCCCTGGGTAGCGGGGAGCTCCTACAATGAGCAGTTCTTC. The V and J genes are TRBV27 and TRBJ2-1, with 8 bases fitting TRBD2. CDR1 is MNHEY, CDR2 SMNVEV, per germline (reference sequence). The length of the CDR3 is 17 residues. V lost 5 bases and J lost 0; bases outside the gene matches: 9.

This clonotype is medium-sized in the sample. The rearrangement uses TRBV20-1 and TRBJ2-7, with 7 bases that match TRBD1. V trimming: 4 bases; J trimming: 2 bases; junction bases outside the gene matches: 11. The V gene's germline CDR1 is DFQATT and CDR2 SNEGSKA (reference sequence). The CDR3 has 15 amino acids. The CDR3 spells CSAITFGTDPYEQYF. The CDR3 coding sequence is TGCAGTGCTATAACCTTCGGGACAGACCCCTACGAGCAGTACTTC.

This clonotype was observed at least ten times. In DNA form, the CDR3 reads TGTGCCAGCAGTGTCGACAGGGGTTTCAGAAGCGAGCAGTACTTC. As protein: CASSVDRGFRSEQYF. The gene calls are TRBV28 and TRBJ2-7; 8 nucleotides align to TRBD1. Unmatched junction bases numbered 12, after V lost 5 bases and J lost 6 bases. CDR3 length: 15 amino acids. Germline CDR1 MDHEN, CDR2 SYDVKM.

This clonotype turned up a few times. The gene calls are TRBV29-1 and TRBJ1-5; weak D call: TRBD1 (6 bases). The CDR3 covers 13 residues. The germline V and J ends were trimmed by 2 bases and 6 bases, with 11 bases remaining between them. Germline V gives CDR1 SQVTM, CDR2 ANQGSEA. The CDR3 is CSVEWGQGQPQHF. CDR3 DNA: TGCAGCGTTGAATGGGGGCAGGGTCAGCCCCAGCATTTT.

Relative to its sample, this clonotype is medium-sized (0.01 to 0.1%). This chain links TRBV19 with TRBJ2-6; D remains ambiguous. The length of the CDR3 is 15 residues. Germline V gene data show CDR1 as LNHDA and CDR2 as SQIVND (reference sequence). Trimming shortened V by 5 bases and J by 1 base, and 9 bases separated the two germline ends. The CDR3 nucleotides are TGTGCCAGTAGTCCATTCCCTTCTGGGGCCAACGTCCTGACTTTC. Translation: CASSPFPSGANVLTF.

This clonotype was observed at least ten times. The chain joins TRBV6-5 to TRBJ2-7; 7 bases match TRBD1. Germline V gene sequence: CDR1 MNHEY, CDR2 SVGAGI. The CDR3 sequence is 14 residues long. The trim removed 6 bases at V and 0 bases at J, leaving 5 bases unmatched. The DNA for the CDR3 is TGTGCCAGCAGGAGGACAGGCGACTCCTACGAGCAGTACTTC. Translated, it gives CASRRTGDSYEQYF.

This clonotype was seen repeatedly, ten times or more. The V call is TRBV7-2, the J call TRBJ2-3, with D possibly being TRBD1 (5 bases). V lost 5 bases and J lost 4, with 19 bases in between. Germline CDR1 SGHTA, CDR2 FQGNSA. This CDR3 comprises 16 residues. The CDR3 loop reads CASSPSRATRPDTQYF. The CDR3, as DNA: TGTGCCAGCAGCCCCTCCAGGGCGACAAGACCAGATACGCAGTATTTT.

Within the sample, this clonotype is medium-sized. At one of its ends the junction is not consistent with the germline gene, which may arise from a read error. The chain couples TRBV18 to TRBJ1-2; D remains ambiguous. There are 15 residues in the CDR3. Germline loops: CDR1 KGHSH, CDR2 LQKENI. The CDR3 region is CASSLRATANYDYTF. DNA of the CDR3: TGTGCCAGCTCACTGCGGGCAACAGCTAACTATGACTACACCTTC. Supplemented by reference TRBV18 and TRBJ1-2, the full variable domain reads NAGVMQNPRHLVRRRGQEARLRCSPMKGHSHVYWYRQLPEEGLKFMVYLQKENIIDESGMPKERFSAEFPKEGPSILRIQQVVRGDSAAYFCASSLRATANYDYTFGSGTRLTVV.

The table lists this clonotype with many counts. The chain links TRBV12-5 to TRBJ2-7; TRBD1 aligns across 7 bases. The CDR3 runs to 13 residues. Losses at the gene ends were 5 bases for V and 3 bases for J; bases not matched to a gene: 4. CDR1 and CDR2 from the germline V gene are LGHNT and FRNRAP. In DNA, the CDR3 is TGTGCTAGTGGTGCCGGGACAGACTACGAGCAGTACTTC. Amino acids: CASGAGTDYEQYF.

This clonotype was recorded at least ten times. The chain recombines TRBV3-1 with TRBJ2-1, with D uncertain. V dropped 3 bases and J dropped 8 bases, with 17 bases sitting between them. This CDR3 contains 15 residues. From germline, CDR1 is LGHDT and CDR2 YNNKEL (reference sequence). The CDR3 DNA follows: TGTGCCAGCAGCCAGCCCACGGTAGTCGGCTATGAGCAGTTCTTC. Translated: CASSQPTVVGYEQFF.

DNA of the CDR3: TGTGCCAGCAGCCCCTACCCAGGGGCCAACACAGATACGCAGTATTTT. Protein: CASSPYPGANTDTQYF. The rearrangement joins TRBV4-2 to TRBJ2-3; a possible D gene is TRBD1 (6 bases). The V gene's germline CDR1 is LGHNA and CDR2 YNFKEQ. V lost 4 bases and J 2 bases, leaving 16 bases between the germline ends. The CDR3 is made up of 16 amino acids.

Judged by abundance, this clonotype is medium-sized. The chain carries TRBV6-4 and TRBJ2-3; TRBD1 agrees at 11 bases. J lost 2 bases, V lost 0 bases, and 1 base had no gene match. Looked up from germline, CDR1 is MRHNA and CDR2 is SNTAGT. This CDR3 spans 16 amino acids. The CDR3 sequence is CASSDSDRGHTDTQYF. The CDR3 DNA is TGTGCCAGCAGTGACTCGGACAGGGGGCACACAGATACGCAGTATTTT.

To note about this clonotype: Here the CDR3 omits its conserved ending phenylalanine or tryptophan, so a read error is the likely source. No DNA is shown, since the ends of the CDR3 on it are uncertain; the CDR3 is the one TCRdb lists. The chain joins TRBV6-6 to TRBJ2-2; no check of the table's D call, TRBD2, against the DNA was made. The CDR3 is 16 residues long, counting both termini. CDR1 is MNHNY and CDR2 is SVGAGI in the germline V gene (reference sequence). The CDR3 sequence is CASTPQGSGTTGERGG.